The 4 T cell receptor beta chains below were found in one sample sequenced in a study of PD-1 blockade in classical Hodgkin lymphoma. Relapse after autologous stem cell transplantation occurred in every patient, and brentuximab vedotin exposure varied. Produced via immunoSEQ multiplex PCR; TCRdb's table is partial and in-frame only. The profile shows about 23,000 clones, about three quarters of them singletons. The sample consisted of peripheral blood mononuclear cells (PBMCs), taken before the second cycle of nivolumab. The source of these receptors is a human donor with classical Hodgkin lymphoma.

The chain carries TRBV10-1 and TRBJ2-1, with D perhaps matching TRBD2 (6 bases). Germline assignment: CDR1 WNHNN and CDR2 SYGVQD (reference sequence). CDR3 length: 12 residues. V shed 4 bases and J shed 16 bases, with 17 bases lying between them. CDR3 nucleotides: TGCGCCAGCAGTGGTGGGGGGACCACCAAATTCTTC. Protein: CASSGGGTTKFF.

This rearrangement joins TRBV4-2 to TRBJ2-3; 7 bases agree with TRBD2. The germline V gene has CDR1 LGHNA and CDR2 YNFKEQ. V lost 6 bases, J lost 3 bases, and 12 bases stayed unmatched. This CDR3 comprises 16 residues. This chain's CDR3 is CASSEEGGPRTDTQYF. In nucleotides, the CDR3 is TGTGCCAGCAGTGAGGAGGGAGGGCCTCGGACAGATACGCAGTATTTT.

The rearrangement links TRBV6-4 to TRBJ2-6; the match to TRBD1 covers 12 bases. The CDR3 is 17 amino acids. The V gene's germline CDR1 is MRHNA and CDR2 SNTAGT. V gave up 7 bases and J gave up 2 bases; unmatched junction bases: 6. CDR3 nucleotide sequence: TGTGCCAGCAAACTAGGGACAGGGGGCACTGGGGCCAACGTCCTGACTTTC. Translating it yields CASKLGTGGTGANVLTF.

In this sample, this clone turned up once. In nucleotides, the CDR3 is TGCGCCAGCAGTACTAGCGGGAGGGCCCTCAATGAGCAGTTCTTC. This codes for CASSTSGRALNEQFF. The chain recombines TRBV10-2 with TRBJ2-1; TRBD2 agrees at 13 bases. With V trimmed by 5 bases and J by 6 bases, 4 bases remained unmatched. CDR1 WSHSY and CDR2 SAAADI come from the germline V gene. The CDR3 spans 15 residues.